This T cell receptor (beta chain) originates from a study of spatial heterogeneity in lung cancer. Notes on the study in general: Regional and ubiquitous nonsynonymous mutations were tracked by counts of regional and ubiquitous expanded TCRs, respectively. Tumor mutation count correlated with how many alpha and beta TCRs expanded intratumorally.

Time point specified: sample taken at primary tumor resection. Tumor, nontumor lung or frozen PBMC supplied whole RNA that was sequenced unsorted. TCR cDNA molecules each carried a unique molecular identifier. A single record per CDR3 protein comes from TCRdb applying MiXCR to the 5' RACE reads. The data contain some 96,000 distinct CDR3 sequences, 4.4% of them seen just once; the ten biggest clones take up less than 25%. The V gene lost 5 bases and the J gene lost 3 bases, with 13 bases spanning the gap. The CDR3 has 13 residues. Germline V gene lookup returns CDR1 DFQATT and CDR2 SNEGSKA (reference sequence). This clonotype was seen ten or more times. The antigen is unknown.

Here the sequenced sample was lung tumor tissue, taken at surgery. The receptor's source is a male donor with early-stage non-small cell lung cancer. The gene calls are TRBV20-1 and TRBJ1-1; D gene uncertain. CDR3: CSALSGVYTEAFF. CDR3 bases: TGCAGTGCTCTTAGCGGTGTTTACACTGAAGCTTTCTTT.